The sequence of this T cell receptor beta chain was determined in a study of shared clonotypes between healthy human individuals. Study-wide findings and caveats: Naive CD4 clonotypes overlapped across a handful of donors at roughly 5%.

TCRdb's table, derived via immunoSEQ multiplex PCR, lists solely in-frame clones and lacks some. The sample records under 1,100,000 clones, 70% to 80% being singletons. A CD45RA-negative memory subset and a CD45RA+ naive subset were separated from the CD4+ cells. For this clone: Its antigen is currently unknown.

V lost 5 bases and J lost 6, with 10 bases in between. The CDR3 has 12 residues. CDR1 and CDR2 from the germline V gene are SEHNR and FQNEAQ (reference sequence). V usage is TRBV7-9 and J usage is TRBJ1-1; D ambiguous. The TCR sequence derives from a man aged 18 to 29 in good health. Some clones in this sample may be carry-over from other donors' samples. Specimen: memory CD4+ T cells from PBMCs. Subset: CD45RA-negative fraction. CDR3 DNA sequence: TGTGCCAGCAGCCAAGGCCTTGCTGAAGCTTTCTTT. Translation gives CASSQGLAEAFF.